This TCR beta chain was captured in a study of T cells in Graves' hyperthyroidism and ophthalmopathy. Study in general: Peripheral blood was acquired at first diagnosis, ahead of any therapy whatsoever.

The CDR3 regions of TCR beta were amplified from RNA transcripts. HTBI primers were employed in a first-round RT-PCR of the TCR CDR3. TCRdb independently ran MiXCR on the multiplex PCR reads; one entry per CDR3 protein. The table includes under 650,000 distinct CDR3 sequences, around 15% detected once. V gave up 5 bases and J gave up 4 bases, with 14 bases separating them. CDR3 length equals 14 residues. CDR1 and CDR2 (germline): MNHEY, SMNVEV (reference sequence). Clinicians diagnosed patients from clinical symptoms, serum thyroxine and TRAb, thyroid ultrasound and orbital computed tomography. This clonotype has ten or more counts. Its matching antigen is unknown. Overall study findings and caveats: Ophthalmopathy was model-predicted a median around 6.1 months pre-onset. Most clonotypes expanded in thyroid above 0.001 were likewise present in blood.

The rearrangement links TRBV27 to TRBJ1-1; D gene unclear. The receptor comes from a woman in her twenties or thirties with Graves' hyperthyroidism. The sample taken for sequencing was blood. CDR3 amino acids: CASSERLDTTEAFF. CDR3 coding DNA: TGTGCCAGCAGTGAGCGACTAGACACCACTGAAGCTTTCTTT.